Below, 10 T cell receptor beta chains from the same sample are listed, as sequenced in a study of T cell responses to AZD1222 COVID-19 vaccine. Data came from immunoSEQ multiplex PCR; TCRdb stores just in-frame clones and leaves some out. The data show 200,000 or so clones, around 93% seen once. Sequenced material: peripheral blood, taken 28 days after the second AZD1222 dose. Receptor source: an adult who received the AZD1222 COVID-19 vaccine.

This chain uses TRBV4-2 with TRBJ2-1, with D possibly matching TRBD1 (6 bases). The CDR3 spans 18 residues. The V end lost 0 bases, the J end lost 2 bases, and 17 bases lay between the germline ends. Germline CDR1 is LGHNA and CDR2 is YNFKEQ. The CDR3 here is CASSQDRGRGSAYNEQFF. Written as DNA, the CDR3 is TGTGCCAGCAGCCAAGATCGGGGTAGGGGGAGCGCCTACAATGAGCAGTTCTTC.

The rearrangement uses TRBV6-1 and TRBJ1-1, with D tentatively TRBD1 (5 bases). From germline, CDR1 is MNHNS and CDR2 SASEGT. The CDR3 length is 15 residues. The V and J ends lost 1 base and 0 bases respectively, with 9 bases between them. The CDR3 DNA follows: TGTGCCAGCAGTGAAGAGGGGACCATGAACACTGAAGCTTTCTTT. Protein product: CASSEEGTMNTEAFF.

The chain links TRBV6-1 to TRBJ2-1, with 8 bases matching TRBD2. Germline V gives CDR1 MNHNS, CDR2 SASEGT. With 1 base clipped from V and 10 bases from J, the junction kept 6 bases outside the gene matches. The CDR3 has 14 amino acids. The CDR3 protein is CASSEGGTRPEQFF. Written as DNA, the CDR3 is TGTGCCAGCAGTGAAGGAGGGACTAGACCGGAGCAGTTCTTC.

V is TRBV25-1 and J is TRBJ2-5; D may be TRBD2 (7 bases). The CDR3 sequence is 14 residues long. Per germline, CDR1 MGHDK and CDR2 SYGVNS. The V gene lost 5 bases and the J gene lost 5 bases, with 15 bases spanning the gap. The chain's CDR3 is CASSFYGGPETQYF. CDR3 DNA: TGTGCCAGCAGTTTCTACGGGGGGCCGGAGACCCAGTACTTC.

V is TRBV6-5 and J is TRBJ1-1; D gene ambiguous. Between the trimmed V and J ends, which lost 7 bases and 4 bases, there was a span of 19 bases. CDR1 MNHEY and CDR2 SVGAGI come from the germline V gene. This CDR3 comprises 15 residues. The CDR3 sequence: CASNTFVGGGTEAFF. In DNA form, the CDR3 reads TGTGCCAGCAATACTTTCGTTGGTGGAGGCACTGAAGCTTTCTTT.

About this clone: Within the sample, other DNA sequences also encode this same CDR3. This chain uses TRBV7-8 with TRBJ2-1, with 10 bases aligning to TRBD2. V lost 1 base and J lost 3; bases outside the gene matches: 0. The CDR3 totals 15 residues. CDR1 is SGHVS and CDR2 is FQNEAQ in the germline V gene. The DNA of the CDR3 is TGTGCCAGCAGCTTAGAGCGGGGGGGCTACAATGAGCAGTTCTTC. Amino acid sequence: CASSLERGGYNEQFF.

The table lists this clone with a few counts. The rearrangement uses TRBV6-5 and TRBJ1-2; 7 nucleotides line up with TRBD1. CDR1 is MNHEY, CDR2 SVGAGI, per germline. The CDR3 sequence is 13 residues long. Trimming cost V 6 bases and J 5 bases; bases outside gene matches: 6. CDR3 DNA: TGTGCCAGCAGACGAGGGACAGAGTATGGCTACACCTTC. Its protein product is CASRRGTEYGYTF.

This rearrangement joins TRBV6-2 or TRBV6-3 to TRBJ1-2; a possible D gene is TRBD1 (5 bases). CDR1 is MNHEY, CDR2 SVGEGT, per germline. The CDR3 totals 15 residues. Between the trimmed V and J ends, which lost 5 bases and 0 bases, there was a span of 13 bases. The CDR3 nucleotides are TGTGCCAGCAGTACCAGACAGTCCACTAACTATGGCTACACCTTC. Translating it yields CASSTRQSTNYGYTF.

Here the CDR3 DNA reads TGTGCCAGCGGACGGAGCTATGGCTACACCTTC. Translating gives CASGRSYGYTF. The rearrangement joins TRBV28 to TRBJ1-2; D remains ambiguous. The CDR3 totals 11 residues. V was pared by 8 bases and J by 4 bases, with 8 bases between. From germline, CDR1 is MDHEN and CDR2 SYDVKM.

This clone occurred once. This chain uses TRBV19 with TRBJ1-2; D perhaps matches TRBD1 (6 bases). The CDR3 contains 14 residues. Trimming shortened V by 7 bases and J by 1 base, and 13 bases separated the two germline ends. Germline V gene data show CDR1 as LNHDA and CDR2 as SQIVND (reference sequence). The CDR3, as DNA: TGTGCCAGTACTCGGACAGATATTAACTATGGCTACACCTTC. Protein: CASTRTDINYGYTF.